This TCR beta chain was profiled in a study of persistence of HIV-infected CD4 T cells. Study details: Donors had been on suppressive ART for a median of roughly eight years.

In regard to this clone: The antigen is unknown.

Sequencing used immunoSEQ version 4 in survey mode. Clones were sequenced by immunoSEQ multiplex PCR, and TCRdb holds only the in-frame ones, with some missing. The table has tens of thousands of clones, over 70% seen once. Lysates of CMV-infected fibroblasts at around 9.1 ug/mL stimulated these cells. CD40L-negative CD69-negative CD45RO-high memory CD4+ T cells were sorted as populations depleted of antigen-responding cells. Donors were HIV-1-infected adults who began suppressive ART during chronic infection. The material was CD4+ T cells sorted from PBMCs after approximately 19-hour stimulation, obtained from a patient who received antiretroviral therapy. The receptor comes from an adult man with HIV who was CMV-seropositive.

CDR3 sequence: CATSDVRRGGYTF. CDR3 sequence (DNA): TGTGCCACCAGTGATGTCCGTCGTGGTGGCTACACCTTC. This sequence joins TRBV24-1 and TRBJ1-2; D gene unclear. CDR3 length: 13 amino acids. Germline-derived CDR1 and CDR2 are KGHDR and SFDVKD. With 3 bases removed from V and 7 bases from J, the gap between germline ends came to 11 bases.